The present TCR beta chain was sequenced within a study of Tregs in tolerant kidney transplant recipients. The wider study: A roughly 3-day belatacept mixed lymphocyte reaction, sometimes plus 5-day graft donor restimulation, preceded CD4+CD25+CD127- sorting. Antibodies separated recipient from donor cells.

V lost 9 bases and J lost 1, with 15 bases in between. CDR3 size: 14 residues. Germline lookup yields CDR1 SNHLY and CDR2 FYNNEI. General study points: Activated donor B cell expansion appeared to reveal the most relevant donor-specific TCRbeta repertoire.

Measured with immunoSEQ multiplex PCR; TCRdb has only the in-frame clones, and not every one. The sample lists just under 20,000 clones, 55% to 75% seen once, with approximately 3.4% in the top ten. As for this clone: Its target is unknown.

The sample consisted of Tregs from blood cultured with allogeneic cells. This receptor was taken from a human donor in good health. The V call is TRBV2, the J call TRBJ2-5; D possibly corresponds to TRBD1 (6 bases). The CDR3 nucleotides read TGTGCCAGTTTATACAGGGAGTCCCAAGAGACCCAGTACTTC. Translation: CASLYRESQETQYF.